These 14 T cell receptor beta chains share one sample of origin, sequenced in a study of naive and memory T cell subsets. Four PCR rounds used nested alpha and beta constant region primers plus the SP2 primer. MiXCR, run by TCRdb on the UMI-ligation and nested PCR reads, gives a single entry per CDR3 protein. The table records 37,000 or so distinct CDR3 sequences, roughly 9.6% of them present only once. As to treatment: skin biopsy from PPD injection site in Mantoux-positive individual. An oligonucleotide containing a UMI was ligated to the 3' end of TCR cDNA. The sample consisted of skin, taken from a tuberculin skin test site. All receptors come from an adult in good health.

The J gene is TRBJ1-2, the V gene TRBV19; D not certain. This CDR3 comprises 17 residues. Trimming cost V 1 base and J 8 bases, with 23 bases left between them. CDR1 is LNHDA and CDR2 is SQIVND in the germline V gene (reference sequence). The CDR3 DNA is TGTGCCAGTAGTATAGCCAGCTTCGTCCGGACCAAAGCGGGCTACACCTTC. Its translation: CASSIASFVRTKAGYTF.

In its sample, this clonotype was seen a few times. The V and J genes are TRBV10-1 and TRBJ2-3; D gene unclear. The germline V gene has CDR1 WNHNN and CDR2 SYGVQD (reference sequence). CDR3 length equals 13 residues. V lost 3 bases and J 3 bases, leaving 7 bases between the germline ends. The DNA of the CDR3 is TGCGCCAGCAGTGAAGCAGGAACAGATACGCAGTATTTT. Protein sequence: CASSEAGTDTQYF.

The chain combines TRBV12-3 or TRBV12-4 with TRBJ2-6; D uncertain. Trimming removed 4 bases at V and 0 bases at J, with 7 bases between. This CDR3 region has 15 residues. CDR3 sequence: CASSSAPSGANVLTF. Here the CDR3 DNA reads TGTGCCAGCAGTTCAGCTCCCTCTGGGGCCAACGTCCTGACTTTC.

The chain joins TRBV30 to TRBJ2-1; 13 positions match TRBD2. The V gene's germline CDR1 is GTSNPN and CDR2 SVGIG (reference sequence). V gave up 2 bases and J gave up 7 bases; unmatched junction bases: 5. The CDR3 consists of 15 residues. The CDR3 region is CAWSTGLAGVNEQFF. The CDR3 nucleotides read TGTGCCTGGAGTACCGGACTAGCGGGAGTAAATGAGCAGTTCTTC.

The sample holds a few counts of this clonotype. This rearrangement joins TRBV19 to TRBJ1-5; D might be TRBD1 (5 bases). The CDR3 length is 11 residues. CDR1 and CDR2 (germline): LNHDA, SQIVND (reference sequence). The V end lost 6 bases, the J end lost 11 bases, and 11 bases lay between the germline ends. Here the CDR3 reads CASSLQGAQHF. Here the CDR3 DNA reads TGTGCCAGTAGCCTTCAGGGAGCCCAGCATTTT.

Ten or more counts support this clonotype. The chain carries TRBV29-1 and TRBJ2-1, with D hard to call. The CDR3 is 11 amino acids. V dropped 4 bases and J dropped 5 bases, with 6 bases sitting between them. Germline assignment: CDR1 SQVTM and CDR2 ANQGSEA. In nucleotides, the CDR3 is TGCAGCGTTGGCGAGAACAATGAGCAGTTCTTC. It yields the protein CSVGENNEQFF.

This clonotype turned up a few times. The gene calls are TRBV5-1 and TRBJ2-5, with D possibly matching TRBD2 (6 bases). This CDR3 is built from 13 residues. Germline-derived CDR1 and CDR2 are SGHRS and YFSETQ. Trimming removed 5 bases at V and 3 bases at J, with 11 bases between. The CDR3: CASRLGLEETQYF. In DNA form, the CDR3 reads TGCGCCAGCAGGCTGGGACTGGAAGAGACCCAGTACTTC.

Many counts were recorded for this clonotype. This sequence joins TRBV20-1 and TRBJ2-1; 12 bases match TRBD2. This CDR3 is built from 16 residues. In germline, CDR1 is DFQATT, CDR2 SNEGSKA (reference sequence). Trimming at V came to 2 bases and at J to 5 bases, leaving 7 bases not matched to a gene. For the CDR3, the DNA is TGCAGTGCTAGATCAGGACTAGCGGGAAGGAACAATGAGCAGTTCTTC. Encoded protein: CSARSGLAGRNNEQFF.

There are a few counts of this clonotype. The V call is TRBV20-1, the J call TRBJ1-1; TRBD1 agrees at 9 bases. Trimming at V came to 5 bases and at J to 2 bases, leaving 6 bases not matched to a gene. In germline, CDR1 is DFQATT, CDR2 SNEGSKA (reference sequence). The CDR3 totals 14 residues. Here the CDR3 reads CSAPDRGYNTEAFF. The CDR3 DNA sequence: TGCAGTGCTCCGGACAGGGGATACAACACTGAAGCTTTCTTT.

This clonotype has just a few counts. V and J are TRBV30 and TRBJ1-1; D remains ambiguous. V was trimmed by 2 bases and J by 3 bases, leaving 10 bases between them. This CDR3 spans 13 amino acids. Germline lookup yields CDR1 GTSNPN and CDR2 SVGIG (reference sequence). CDR3 amino acids: CAWSIRTDTEAFF. For the CDR3, the DNA is TGTGCCTGGAGTATTAGAACGGACACTGAAGCTTTCTTT.

By frequency in the sample, this clonotype is medium-sized. The V call is TRBV18, the J call TRBJ2-1; 7 positions agree with TRBD2. This CDR3 contains 14 residues. Trimming at V came to 3 bases and at J to 8 bases, leaving 7 bases not matched to a gene. Germline V CDR1 and CDR2: KGHSH, LQKENI. DNA for the CDR3: TGTGCCAGCTCACCCGGGACTATCTTGGATGAGCAGTTCTTC. This gives the protein CASSPGTILDEQFF.

This clonotype was counted many times. The V and J genes are TRBV28 and TRBJ2-1; TRBD2 agrees at 16 bases. V shed 1 base, J shed 12 bases, and the junction held 12 bases outside the gene matches. This CDR3 has 18 amino acids. In germline, CDR1 is MDHEN, CDR2 SYDVKM. The chain's CDR3 is CASSLSGLAGGPSSGQFF. DNA of the CDR3: TGTGCCAGCAGTTTATCGGGACTAGCGGGAGGGCCAAGCTCGGGGCAGTTCTTC.

This clonotype has just a few counts. This chain joins TRBV10-2 and TRBJ1-3, with D perhaps matching TRBD1 (6 bases). The CDR3 has 16 residues. Per germline, CDR1 WSHSY and CDR2 SAAADI. V dropped 0 bases and J dropped 8 bases, with 17 bases sitting between them. CDR3 loop: CASSESKGVSDYTIYF. The CDR3, as DNA: TGCGCCAGCAGTGAGTCTAAGGGGGTTTCGGACTACACCATATATTTT.

This clonotype was observed at least ten times. V is TRBV28 and J is TRBJ2-7; D remains ambiguous. CDR3 length: 15 amino acids. Germline CDR1 and CDR2: MDHEN and SYDVKM. Between the trimmed V and J ends, which lost 3 bases and 2 bases, there was a span of 14 bases. In DNA form, the CDR3 reads TGTGCCAGCAGTTTTATATGGGAATGGCCCTACGAGCAGTACTTC. It translates to CASSFIWEWPYEQYF.